Below are 28 T cell receptor beta chains sequenced from a single sample in a study of CXCR3-negative and CXCR3-positive naive CD8 T cells. The TRB cDNA libraries were prepared by 5' RACE with UMI labels. Using the 5' RACE reads, TCRdb records one entry per CDR3 protein without DNA. Its table lists approximately 37,000 distinct CDR3 sequences. Sequencing was performed on memory CD8+ T cells from blood. The receptors come from a human donor in good health. Some clones in this sample may be carry-over from other donors' samples.

This sequence joins TRBV6-2 or TRBV6-3 and TRBJ2-7; there is no DNA to check the TCRdb D call of TRBD1. Germline V lookup: CDR1 MNHEY, CDR2 SVGEGT. The CDR3 runs 16 residues. CDR3 region: CASSYPLQQGIYEQYF.

V usage is TRBV5-1 and J usage is TRBJ2-1; absent DNA, TCRdb's TRBD1 call cannot be checked. The CDR3 is made up of 16 amino acids. Germline CDR1 and CDR2: SGHRS and YFSETQ. CDR3 sequence reads: CASSLRDREYLDEQFF.

This chain connects TRBV4-1 to TRBJ1-2; the TRBD1 assignment by TCRdb is unverifiable without DNA. CDR1 and CDR2 from the germline V gene are MGHRA and YSYEKL. This CDR3 comprises 13 residues. CDR3 amino acids: CASSHPGDYGYTF.

This chain uses TRBV11-3 with TRBJ2-2. CDR3 size: 15 residues. The germline V gene has CDR1 SGHNT and CDR2 YENEEA. CDR3 sequence: CASSLRTENTGELFF. Combining the CDR3 with reference TRBV11-3 and TRBJ2-2 gives the whole variable domain EAGVVQSPRYKIIEKKQPVAFWCNPISGHNTLYWYLQNLGQGPELLIRYENEEAVDDSQLPKDRFSAERLKGVDSTLKIQPAELGDSAVYLCASSLRTENTGELFFGEGSRLTVL.

V is TRBV27 and J is TRBJ2-1; the D gene TCRdb calls, TRBD1, cannot be checked with no DNA. CDR1 MNHEY and CDR2 SMNVEV come from the germline V gene (reference sequence). The CDR3 contains 15 residues. CDR3 sequence: CASSSRTGGYNEQFF.

The chain is built from TRBV28 and TRBJ2-7; with no DNA, the TCRdb D assignment of TRBD2 cannot be verified. Germline CDR1 and CDR2: MDHEN and SYDVKM. The CDR3 sequence is 16 residues long. CDR3: CASSYYQREIPYEQYF.

The genes are TRBV29-1 and TRBJ2-7; TCRdb calls TRBD1, which cannot be checked without DNA. The V gene's germline CDR1 is SQVTM and CDR2 ANQGSEA. The CDR3 is 14 amino acids. The CDR3 region is CSVDGTGATYEQYF.

The chain recombines TRBV4-1 with TRBJ2-7; TCRdb proposes TRBD2, but this gene call is untestable without DNA. This CDR3 is built from 15 residues. The germline V gene encodes CDR1 MGHRA and CDR2 YSYEKL. The CDR3 is CASSQDLPRTYEQYF.

CDR3 protein: CASSPWEGSSGYTF. This chain uses TRBV12-3 or TRBV12-4 with TRBJ1-2. This CDR3 has 14 residues.

V is TRBV29-1 and J is TRBJ2-3; without DNA, the TCRdb call of TRBD1 cannot be checked. The germline gives CDR1 SQVTM, CDR2 ANQGSEA. There are 12 residues in the CDR3. The CDR3: CSVEGDHNTQYF.

The genes are TRBV12-3 or TRBV12-4 and TRBJ2-3. The CDR3 contains 14 residues. CDR3 protein: CASSFRGSTDTQYF.

This clonotype shows up as medium-sized (0.01 to 0.1%) by frequency. The chain combines TRBV20-1 with TRBJ2-1; TCRdb returns TRBD1, unconfirmable since there is no DNA. This CDR3 is built from 14 residues. Germline V gene data show CDR1 as DFQATT and CDR2 as SNEGSKA (reference sequence). The CDR3 loop is CSAETGVSYNEQFF.

The chain's CDR3 is CASSLGTSGSHEQYF. The chain links TRBV7-6 to TRBJ2-7; TCRdb returns TRBD2, unconfirmable since there is no DNA. Germline V gene lookup returns CDR1 SGHVS and CDR2 FNYEAQ. The CDR3 extends over 15 amino acids.

The gene calls are TRBV20-1 and TRBJ2-5; TCRdb gives TRBD2 as the D gene, but with no DNA this cannot be confirmed. Per the germline V gene, CDR1 is DFQATT and CDR2 is SNEGSKA (reference sequence). This CDR3 has 14 amino acids. The CDR3 spells CSASSGGGQETQYF.

CDR3 loop: CASSGVRAENTDTQYF. The chain joins TRBV28 to TRBJ2-3; TCRdb outputs TRBD1, but without DNA this stays unchecked. Germline lookup yields CDR1 MDHEN and CDR2 SYDVKM. CDR3 length equals 16 residues.

V usage is TRBV11-2 and J usage is TRBJ2-7; without DNA, the TCRdb call of TRBD2 cannot be checked. The CDR3 loop spans 15 amino acids. Germline V gene sequence: CDR1 SGHAT, CDR2 FQNNGV. CDR3 in amino acids: CASTEEGPTGYEQYF.

The V call is TRBV6-5, the J call TRBJ2-7; the TCRdb D gene call, TRBD1, has no DNA to confirm it. Germline CDR1 MNHEY, CDR2 SVGAGI. CDR3 length equals 15 residues. The CDR3 sequence: CASSLGQGLSYEQYF.

The J gene is TRBJ2-5, the V gene TRBV9; the TCRdb D gene call, TRBD1, has no DNA to confirm it. This CDR3 contains 14 residues. The V gene's germline CDR1 is SGDLS and CDR2 YYNGEE. CDR3 sequence reads: CASSVFSRGETQYF.

The chain links TRBV19 to TRBJ1-1; as DNA is missing, the TRBD1 call by TCRdb cannot be tested. The CDR3 contains 12 residues. Germline V CDR1 and CDR2: LNHDA, SQIVND (reference sequence). The CDR3 here is CATGVLGTEAFF.

The CDR3 reads CASSWGGNQPQHF. The chain recombines TRBV28 with TRBJ1-5. Germline CDR1 and CDR2: MDHEN and SYDVKM. This CDR3 comprises 13 residues.

The chain has TRBV20-1 and TRBJ1-2. Germline CDR1 is DFQATT and CDR2 is SNEGSKA (reference sequence). There are 13 residues in the CDR3. CDR3 sequence: CSARDRVPPGYTF.

The gene calls are TRBV28 and TRBJ2-7; TCRdb names TRBD1, which stays unverified in the absence of DNA. Germline lookup yields CDR1 MDHEN and CDR2 SYDVKM. This CDR3 spans 15 amino acids. The CDR3 loop is CASRPLRDSDYEQYF.

V usage is TRBV20-1 and J usage is TRBJ1-5; TCRdb's D gene call, TRBD1, goes unchecked for lack of DNA. The CDR3 consists of 16 residues. Germline CDR1 DFQATT, CDR2 SNEGSKA (reference sequence). The CDR3 reads CSARDPRQGDSQPQHF.

The chain links TRBV7-9 to TRBJ2-2; TCRdb indicates TRBD1, and absent DNA this call remains unverified. The CDR3 sequence is 18 residues long. Germline CDR1 SEHNR, CDR2 FQNEAQ (reference sequence). CDR3 in amino acids: CASSPDRVAPLNTGELFF.

The CDR3 here is CASIRSLIGQGQETQYF. The chain uses TRBV7-9 and TRBJ2-5; absent DNA, TCRdb's TRBD1 call cannot be checked. CDR1 SEHNR and CDR2 FQNEAQ come from the germline V gene (reference sequence). This CDR3 spans 17 amino acids.

The chain links TRBV27 to TRBJ1-1; lacking DNA, the TRBD1 call made by TCRdb goes unchecked. Germline V gene data show CDR1 as MNHEY and CDR2 as SMNVEV (reference sequence). CDR3 length equals 14 residues. The CDR3 is CASSFTTGTTEAFF.

The J gene is TRBJ1-5, the V gene TRBV5-6; TCRdb's D call, TRBD1, is unchecked because there is no DNA. The CDR3 extends over 16 amino acids. From germline, CDR1 is SGHDT and CDR2 YYEEEE. The CDR3 spells CASSLQRTYSNQPQHF.

The chain links TRBV3-1 to TRBJ2-2; TCRdb's D call, TRBD2, is unchecked because there is no DNA. The CDR3 has 17 residues. In germline, CDR1 is LGHDT, CDR2 YNNKEL (reference sequence). The CDR3 sequence is CASSSVRGSGGTGELFF.